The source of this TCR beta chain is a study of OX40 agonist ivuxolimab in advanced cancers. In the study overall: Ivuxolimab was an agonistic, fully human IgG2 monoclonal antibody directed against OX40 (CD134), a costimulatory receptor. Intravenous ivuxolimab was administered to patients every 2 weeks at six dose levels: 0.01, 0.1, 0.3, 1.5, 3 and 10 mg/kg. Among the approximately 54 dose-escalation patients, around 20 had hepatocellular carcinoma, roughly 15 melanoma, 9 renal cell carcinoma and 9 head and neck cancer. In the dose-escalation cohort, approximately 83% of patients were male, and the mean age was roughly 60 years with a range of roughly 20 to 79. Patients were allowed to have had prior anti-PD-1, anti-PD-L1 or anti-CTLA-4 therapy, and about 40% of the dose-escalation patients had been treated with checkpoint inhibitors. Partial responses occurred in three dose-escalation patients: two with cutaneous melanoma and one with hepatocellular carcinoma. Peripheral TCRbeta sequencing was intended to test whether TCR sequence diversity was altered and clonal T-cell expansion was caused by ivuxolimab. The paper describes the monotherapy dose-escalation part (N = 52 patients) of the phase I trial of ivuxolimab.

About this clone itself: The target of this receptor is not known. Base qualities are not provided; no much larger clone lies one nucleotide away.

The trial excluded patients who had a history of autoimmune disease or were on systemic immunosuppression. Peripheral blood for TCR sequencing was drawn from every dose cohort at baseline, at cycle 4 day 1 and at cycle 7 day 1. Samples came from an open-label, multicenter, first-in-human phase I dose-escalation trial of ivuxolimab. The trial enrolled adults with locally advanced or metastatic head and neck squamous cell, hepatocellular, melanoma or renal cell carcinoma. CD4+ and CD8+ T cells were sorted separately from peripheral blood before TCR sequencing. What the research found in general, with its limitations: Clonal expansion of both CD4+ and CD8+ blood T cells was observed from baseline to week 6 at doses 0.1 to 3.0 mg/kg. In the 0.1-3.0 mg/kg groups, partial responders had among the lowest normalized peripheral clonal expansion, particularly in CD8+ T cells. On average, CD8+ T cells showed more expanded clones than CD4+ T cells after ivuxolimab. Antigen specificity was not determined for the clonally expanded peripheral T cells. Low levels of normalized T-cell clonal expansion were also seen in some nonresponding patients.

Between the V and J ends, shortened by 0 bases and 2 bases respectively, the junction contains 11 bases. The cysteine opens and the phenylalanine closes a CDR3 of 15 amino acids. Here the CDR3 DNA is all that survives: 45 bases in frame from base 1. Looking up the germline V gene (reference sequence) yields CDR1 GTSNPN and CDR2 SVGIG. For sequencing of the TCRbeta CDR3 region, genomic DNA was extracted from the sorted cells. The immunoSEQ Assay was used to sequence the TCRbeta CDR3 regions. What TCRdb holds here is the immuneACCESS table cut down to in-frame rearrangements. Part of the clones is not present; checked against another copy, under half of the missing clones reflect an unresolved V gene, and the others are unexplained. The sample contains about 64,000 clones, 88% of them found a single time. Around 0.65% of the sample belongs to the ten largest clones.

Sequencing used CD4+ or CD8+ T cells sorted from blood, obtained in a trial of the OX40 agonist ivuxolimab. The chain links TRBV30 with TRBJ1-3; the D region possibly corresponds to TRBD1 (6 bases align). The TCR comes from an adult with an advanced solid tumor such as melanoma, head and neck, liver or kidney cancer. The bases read TGTGCCTGGAGTGTACTGGGGGCGACTGGAAACACCATATATTTT. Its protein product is CAWSVLGATGNTIYF.